This T cell receptor beta chain was sequenced during a study of cytomegalovirus exposure and HLA in healthy donors. Study-wide context: It was reported in a later analysis that the 120 validation repertoires used the same platform as the roughly 670 first-cohort repertoires. Broader study findings: The authors listed 150 to 200 TCR beta chains as cytomegalovirus-associated.

About this clone itself: No antigen is known for it.

TCRdb's table, derived via immunoSEQ multiplex PCR, lists solely in-frame clones and lacks some. The sample holds under 75,000 clones, approximately 95% seen once. The material sequenced was PBMCs. The clonotype was recovered from a woman aged 18-29 years in good health and CMV-seronegative.

CDR3 in DNA: TGTGCCAGCAGTTTGTTGCAGGGGGGTGCCAATGAGCAGTTCTTC. It codes for CASSLLQGGANEQFF. This chain connects TRBV28 to TRBJ2-1, with D possibly being TRBD1 (7 bases). V was pared by 3 bases and J by 6 bases, with 15 bases between. The germline CDR1 and CDR2 sequences are MDHEN and SYDVKM. The CDR3 is 15 residues long.